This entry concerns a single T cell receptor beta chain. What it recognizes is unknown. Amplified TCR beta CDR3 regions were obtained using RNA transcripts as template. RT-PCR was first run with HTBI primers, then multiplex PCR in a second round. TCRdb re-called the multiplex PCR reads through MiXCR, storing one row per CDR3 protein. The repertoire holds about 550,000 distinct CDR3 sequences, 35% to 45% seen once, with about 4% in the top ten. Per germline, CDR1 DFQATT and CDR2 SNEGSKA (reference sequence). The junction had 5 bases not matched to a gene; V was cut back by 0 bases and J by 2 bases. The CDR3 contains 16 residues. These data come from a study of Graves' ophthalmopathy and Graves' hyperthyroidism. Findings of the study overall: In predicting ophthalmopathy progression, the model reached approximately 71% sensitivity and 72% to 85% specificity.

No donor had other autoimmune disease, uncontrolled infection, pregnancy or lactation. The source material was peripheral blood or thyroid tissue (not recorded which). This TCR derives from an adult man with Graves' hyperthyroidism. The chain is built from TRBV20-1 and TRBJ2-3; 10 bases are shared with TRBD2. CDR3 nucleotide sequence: TGCAGTGCTAGAGAAAGCGGGGGGGCGGTCACAGATACGCAGTATTTT. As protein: CSARESGGAVTDTQYF.